This T cell receptor (beta chain) came from a study of CD8 T cells in ankylosing spondylitis. Study conclusions and caveats: Among TCR beta sequences, a motif of about 8 highly homologous variants appeared characteristic of ankylosing spondylitis blood. CD8+ by phenotype, disease-linked clones were relatively rare in peripheral blood. Matched synovial fluid from ankylosing spondylitis patients was reported to be enriched for disease-linked clones.

A few counts support this clonotype. The antigen is undetermined. It was by quantitative 5'-RACE with molecular barcodes that TCR beta libraries were made. In TCRdb, the 5' RACE reads were re-called with MiXCR into one record per CDR3 protein. In the table there are 150,000 to 200,000 distinct CDR3 sequences, about 32% of which are singletons. Germline loops: CDR1 SGHTA, CDR2 FQGTGA. The CDR3 length is 13 residues. V was trimmed by 1 base and J by 3 bases, leaving 6 bases between them. The V gene is TRBV7-3, the J gene TRBJ1-2; D ambiguous. This clonotype was obtained from a male donor with ankylosing spondylitis. Sequencing was done on a sample of synovial fluid, either unsorted or a sorted T cell fraction (not recorded which). The CDR3 spells CASSLSGYYGYTF. CDR3 DNA sequence: TGTGCCAGCAGCTTAAGCGGCTACTATGGCTACACCTTC.